These 15 T cell receptor beta chains originate from one sample sequenced in a study of cytomegalovirus exposure and HLA in healthy donors. TCRdb keeps only in-frame clones here, not all; method: immunoSEQ multiplex PCR. The table shows some 150,000 clones, with 75% to 90% occurring only once. Sequencing input: PBMCs. These TCRs come from a young man in good health and CMV-seropositive.

The chain is built from TRBV5-6 and TRBJ2-1; TRBD2 matches at 14 bases. Germline V gives CDR1 SGHDT, CDR2 YYEEEE. The CDR3 extends over 15 amino acids. The ends lost 4 bases at V and 13 bases at J; junction bases unmatched: 10. The CDR3 region has the DNA TGTGCCAGCAGCGACCCGGGACTAGCGGGAGCTCCACAGTTCTTC. This translates into CASSDPGLAGAPQFF. The whole variable domain, remainder taken from reference TRBV5-6 and TRBJ2-1, is DAGVTQSPTHLIKTRGQQVTLRCSPKSGHDTVSWYQQALGQGPQFIFQYYEEEERQRGNFPDRFSGHQFPNYSSELNVNALLLGDSALYLCASSDPGLAGAPQFFGPGTRLTVL.

The V gene is TRBV4-3, the J gene TRBJ2-7, with 9 bases aligning to TRBD1. The germline V gene has CDR1 LGHNA and CDR2 YSLEER. The CDR3 length is 15 residues. J lost 3 bases, V lost 0 bases, and 3 bases had no gene match. The CDR3 spells CASSQDWTGVYEQYF. The CDR3, as DNA: TGCGCCAGCAGCCAAGATTGGACAGGGGTCTACGAGCAGTACTTC.

The J gene is TRBJ2-1, the V gene TRBV19, with 10 bases fitting TRBD2. Germline CDR1 reads LNHDA; CDR2 reads SQIVND (reference sequence). The CDR3 covers 16 residues. The ends lost 3 bases at V and 3 bases at J; junction bases unmatched: 5. Here the CDR3 reads CASSMRAGGGYNEQFF. The CDR3 DNA reads TGTGCCAGTAGTATGAGAGCGGGAGGGGGCTACAATGAGCAGTTCTTC.

The chain carries TRBV2 and TRBJ1-2, with 8 positions matching TRBD1. Germline CDR1 SNHLY, CDR2 FYNNEI. This CDR3 has 14 residues. V shed 4 bases, J shed 8 bases, and the junction held 9 bases outside the gene matches. DNA of the CDR3: TGTGCCAGCAGTGTTAGAGGACAGGGCAGAGGCTACACCTTC. It translates to CASSVRGQGRGYTF.

The chain links TRBV6-5 to TRBJ1-4; 9 bases match TRBD1. Germline trimming cut 5 bases from V and 8 bases from J; bases unmatched to any gene: 6. The CDR3 sequence is 14 residues long. Germline assignment: CDR1 MNHEY and CDR2 SVGAGI. CDR3 protein: CASSADRGREKLFF. As DNA, the CDR3 is TGTGCCAGCAGTGCCGACAGGGGGAGGGAAAAACTGTTTTTT.

This clone came up once. The gene calls are TRBV27 and TRBJ2-4; perhaps TRBD1 as D (5 bases). Germline values: CDR1 MNHEY, CDR2 SMNVEV (reference sequence). Trimming left V 3 bases short and J 3 bases short, with 12 bases between. The CDR3 extends over 15 amino acids. The CDR3 DNA is TGTGCCAGCAGTTTGACAGTAGCTATCAAAAACATTCAGTACTTC. It encodes CASSLTVAIKNIQYF.

The chain carries TRBV7-2 and TRBJ2-7; weak D call: TRBD1 (6 bases). The V end lost 1 base, the J end lost 3 bases, and 10 bases lay between the germline ends. The germline V gene has CDR1 SGHTA and CDR2 FQGNSA. The CDR3 loop spans 14 amino acids. The CDR3 DNA reads as TGTGCCAGCAGCTTAGTAGGGGGAGACTACGAGCAGTACTTC. It is translated as CASSLVGGDYEQYF.

The genes are TRBV30 and TRBJ2-3; D remains ambiguous. Looked up from germline, CDR1 is GTSNPN and CDR2 is SVGIG (reference sequence). V dropped 2 bases and J dropped 6 bases, with 18 bases sitting between them. The CDR3 is made up of 15 amino acids. In DNA form, the CDR3 reads TGTGCCTGGAGTCGGCCCAGCGCCCTAACGGATACGCAGTATTTT. Amino acids: CAWSRPSALTDTQYF.

The chain joins TRBV28 to TRBJ1-2; no clear D. Trimming shortened V by 4 bases and J by 8 bases, and 14 bases separated the two germline ends. CDR1 and CDR2 (germline): MDHEN, SYDVKM. The CDR3 loop spans 13 amino acids. The CDR3 coding sequence is TGTGCCAGCAGTTATTTTTCAGGATACGGCTACACCTTC. Amino acid sequence: CASSYFSGYGYTF.

The genes are TRBV2 and TRBJ1-6, with D perhaps TRBD1 (6 bases). This CDR3 is built from 16 residues. V lost 4 bases and J lost 3, with 13 bases in between. Looked up from germline, CDR1 is SNHLY and CDR2 is FYNNEI. In DNA, the CDR3 is TGTGCCAGCAGTGGGGGGGGCTGGTACTATAATTCACCCCTCCACTTT. Encoded protein: CASSGGGWYYNSPLHF. Using reference TRBV2 and TRBJ1-6 for the parts outside the CDR3, the full variable domain is EPEVTQTPSHQVTQMGQEVILRCVPISNHLYFYWYRQILGQKVEFLVSFYNNEISEKSEIFDDQFSVERPDGSNFTLKIRSTKLEDSAMYFCASSGGGWYYNSPLHFGNGTRLTVT.

The chain uses TRBV15 and TRBJ1-6, with 12 bases that match TRBD1. The CDR3 covers 16 residues. V shed 1 base, J shed 10 bases, and the junction held 5 bases outside the gene matches. Germline V CDR1 and CDR2: LNHNV, YYDKDF (reference sequence). For the CDR3, the DNA is TGTGCCACCAGCAGAGGGGGACAGGGGGCTTTATCACCCCTCCACTTT. Protein: CATSRGGQGALSPLHF.

The rearrangement links TRBV7-2 to TRBJ1-3; 7 positions agree with TRBD1. Germline V gives CDR1 SGHTA, CDR2 FQGNSA. V shed 1 base, J shed 0 bases, and the junction held 6 bases outside the gene matches. The CDR3 consists of 17 residues. CDR3 nucleotide sequence: TGTGCCAGCAGCTTAGGGGGACAGAGACACTCTGGAAACACCATATATTTT. It yields the protein CASSLGGQRHSGNTIYF.

This clone was detected only a few times. The chain has TRBV19 and TRBJ1-2; no reliable D call. Germline CDR1 is LNHDA and CDR2 is SQIVND (reference sequence). With 3 bases removed from V and 4 bases from J, the gap between germline ends came to 12 bases. The CDR3 runs 14 residues. Here the CDR3 DNA reads TGTGCCAGTAGTATCTCCAGGAACGGCTATGGCTACACCTTC. Translation: CASSISRNGYGYTF.

This chain uses TRBV9 with TRBJ2-2; TRBD2 matches at 9 bases. The CDR3 covers 19 residues. V shed 0 bases, J shed 7 bases, and the junction held 16 bases outside the gene matches. Germline V CDR1 and CDR2: SGDLS, YYNGEE. In DNA, the CDR3 is TGTGCCAGCAGCGTAGGGTTCGGCGTAGCGGGAGTCTCCAGCGGGGAGCTGTTTTTT. Translation: CASSVGFGVAGVSSGELFF.

This sequence joins TRBV7-9 and TRBJ1-1, with 7 nucleotides matching TRBD1. The trim removed 4 bases at V and 5 bases at J, leaving 10 bases unmatched. Germline assignment: CDR1 SEHNR and CDR2 FQNEAQ (reference sequence). This CDR3 comprises 15 residues. The CDR3 coding sequence is TGTGCCAGCAGCTCGGGACAGCCAAGGGTTACTGAAGCTTTCTTT. This encodes CASSSGQPRVTEAFF.